Listed below are T cell receptor beta chains from one sample, sequenced in a study of CD4 T cells in relation to SARS-CoV-2 and coronaviruses. Method: immunoSEQ multiplex PCR; TCRdb's copy keeps in-frame clones and lacks some. The sample lists about 37,000 clones, around 82% seen once, with more than 3.5% in the top ten. These receptors' targets are unknown. The source material was naive CD4+ T cells from PBMCs, cultured in vitro. The receptors were sampled from an adult with COVID-19. Both conserved end residues are part of each CDR3. The D gene is left open where the match is weak. Size is omitted from some rows. Given values are once, few, many or a class for expanded clones.

>TRBJ1-4|TRBD1|TRBV5-8|.
TGTGCCAGCAGCCGGGGACAGTCGAATGAAAAACTGTTTTTT
CASSRGQSNEKLFF
>TRBJ2-2|.|TRBV21-1|once
.
CASSKVGRGTGELFF
>TRBJ1-2|.|TRBV6-5|.
TGTGCCAGCAGTTACGGCCAGAACTATGGCTACACCTTC
CASSYGQNYGYTF
>TRBJ2-1|TRBD2|TRBV6-5|.
TGTGCCACCTCTCGGGGTCTAGCGGGATCAAATGAGCAGTTCTTC
CATSRGLAGSNEQFF
>TRBJ2-5|.|TRBV18|.
TGTGCCAGCTCACCTGACAGTGTAGGAGAGACCCAGTACTTC
CASSPDSVGETQYF
>TRBJ1-2|TRBD1|TRBV30|.
TGTGCCTGGAGAGCGGACAGGGCCTATGGCTACACCTTC
CAWRADRAYGYTF
>TRBJ2-5|.|TRBV6-6|.
TGTGCCAGCAGTGACCAGGTGGGAGTAGAGACCCAGTACTTC
CASSDQVGVETQYF
>TRBJ2-7|TRBD2|TRBV7-8|.
TGTGCCAGCAGCGCCCGGACTAGCGGGAACGTATACGAGCAGTACTTC
CASSARTSGNVYEQYF
>TRBJ2-7|.|TRBV11-2|.
TGTGCCAGCAGCCAGTCACGACAGGCGCGGACTAGAAGCGAGCAGTACTTC
CASSQSRQARTRSEQYF
>TRBJ2-1|.|TRBV4-2|.
TGTGCCAGCAGCCAAGATCTACTCCGGGACCCCTACAATGAGCAGTTCTTC
CASSQDLLRDPYNEQFF
>TRBJ1-4|.|TRBV6-2/TRBV6-3|.
TGTGCCAGCAGTGAGAGTTCCTCTAATGAAAAACTGTTTTTT
CASSESSSNEKLFF
>TRBJ2-3|.|TRBV6-6|.
TGTGCCAGCAGTCGACAGAGTCTAGATACGCAGTATTTT
CASSRQSLDTQYF
>TRBJ2-7|.|TRBV7-8|.
TGTGCCAGCAGCTTATCAGCGGGCTCAACCTACGAGCAGTACTTC
CASSLSAGSTYEQYF
>TRBJ2-3|.|TRBV30|.
TGTGCCTGTACCGGGGCAGATACGCAGTATTTT
CACTGADTQYF
>TRBJ1-6|.|TRBV7-9|.
TGTGCCAGCAGCACCCCGGGTTCCGGGAATTCACCCCTCCACTTT
CASSTPGSGNSPLHF
>TRBJ1-1|TRBD1|TRBV5-1|.
TGCGCCAGCAGCTTTCCAGACAGGGGCACTGAAGCTTTCTTT
CASSFPDRGTEAFF
>TRBJ2-6|TRBD1|TRBV29-1|.
TGCAGCGTACAGGGGGGAGTTGCAGGGGCCAACGTCCTGACTTTC
CSVQGGVAGANVLTF
>TRBJ2-6|TRBD1|TRBV4-3|.
TGCGCCAGCAGCCAATCGGGACAGGGGTCCTCTGGGGCCAACGTCCTGACTTTC
CASSQSGQGSSGANVLTF
>TRBJ2-7|.|TRBV2|.
TGTGCCAGCACCCCAGAGCCAGTTGGAGGGGTATTCGAGTTATCCTACGAGCAGTACTTC
CASTPEPVGGVFELSYEQYF
>TRBJ2-3|TRBD2|TRBV5-8|.
TGTGCCAGCAGCCTACTAGCGGGGGGTACCACAGATACGCAGTATTTT
CASSLLAGGTTDTQYF
>TRBJ2-5|.|TRBV5-1|.
TGCGCCAGCAGCCGGGGGCCATCGAGGTTAGACCAAGAGACCCAGTACTTC
CASSRGPSRLDQETQYF
>TRBJ2-7|TRBD1|TRBV28|.
TGTGCCAGCAGTGGTATCGACAGGGCCTACGAGCAGTACTTC
CASSGIDRAYEQYF
>TRBJ2-7|TRBD1|TRBV20-1|.
TGCAGTGCTAGTATTCTGACAGGGAACGAGCAGTACTTC
CSASILTGNEQYF
>TRBJ2-3|TRBD1|TRBV11-2|.
TGTGCCAGCAGCGAACCGACAGGGCCGGTAAGAGATACGCAGTATTTT
CASSEPTGPVRDTQYF
>TRBJ2-7|.|TRBV13|.
TGTGCCAGCAGTTGGAGGGCCCTCCACGAGCAGTACTTC
CASSWRALHEQYF
>TRBJ1-2|.|TRBV5-1|.
TGCGCCAGCAGCTTGGACAGTCTGAACTATGGCTACACCTTC
CASSLDSLNYGYTF
>TRBJ1-2|.|TRBV4-3|few
TGCGCCAGCAGCCAAAATGGCTACACCTTC
CASSQNGYTF
>TRBJ2-1|TRBD1|TRBV7-8|.
TGTGCCAGCAGGACCCTCCGGGACAGGCCCTACAATGAGCAGTTCTTC
CASRTLRDRPYNEQFF
>TRBJ2-3|.|TRBV15|.
TGTGCCACCAGCGGCGGGATCAGCACAGATACGCAGTATTTT
CATSGGISTDTQYF
>TRBJ2-1|TRBD2|TRBV9|.
TGTGCCAGCAGCGCACTAGCGTCTCCCTACAATGAGCAGTTCTTC
CASSALASPYNEQFF
>TRBJ2-3|TRBD2|TRBV19|.
TGTGCCAGTAGTCTTGATCCTGGACTAGCGAGCACAGATACGCAGTATTTT
CASSLDPGLASTDTQYF
>TRBJ1-2|.|TRBV19|once
TGTGCCAGCAGAGACAGGTCGATCGCGGGATCCTATGGCTACACCTTC
CASRDRSIAGSYGYTF
>TRBJ1-1|.|TRBV7-9|.
TGTGCCAGCAGCTTTTTCCAGGAGAACACTGAAGCTTTCTTT
CASSFFQENTEAFF
>TRBJ2-7|.|TRBV30|.
TGTGCCTGGAGCAGTCCCTACGAGCAGTACTTC
CAWSSPYEQYF
>TRBJ1-5|.|TRBV28|.
TGTGCCAGCAGTGTATCTCTTAGCAATCAGCCCCAGCATTTT
CASSVSLSNQPQHF
>TRBJ2-1|TRBD1|TRBV5-1|few
TGCGCCAGCAGCACAGGGGGAGCGTCCTACAATGAGCAGTTCTTC
CASSTGGASYNEQFF
>TRBJ2-5|.|TRBV5-5|.
TGTGCCAGCAGCACAGGATGGGGGATCAGAAATCAAGAGACCCAGTACTTC
CASSTGWGIRNQETQYF
>TRBJ1-1|TRBD1|TRBV19|.
TGTGCCAGTAGTACTCCCAGGGGGGCGAACACTGAAGCTTTCTTT
CASSTPRGANTEAFF
>TRBJ1-2|TRBD1|TRBV28|.
TGTGCCAGCAGTACGGGACAGGGGTTAACATATGGCTACACCTTC
CASSTGQGLTYGYTF
>TRBJ2-2|TRBD2|TRBV9|.
TGTGCCAGCAGCTATGAAGCGGGAGGGTTCGCCGGGGAGCTGTTTTTT
CASSYEAGGFAGELFF
>TRBJ1-6|.|TRBV5-4|few
TGTGCCAGCAGCTTGACAGGAGGCAAGGACTCACCCCTCCACTTT
CASSLTGGKDSPLHF
>TRBJ1-2|.|TRBV12-3/TRBV12-4|.
TGTGCCAGCAGACCGGACCGAGTCGATGGCTACACCTTC
CASRPDRVDGYTF
>TRBJ2-3|TRBD2|TRBV5-1|once
TGCGCCAGCAGCTTGGGAACTAGCGGAGGTATAGATACGCAGTATTTT
CASSLGTSGGIDTQYF
>TRBJ1-2|.|TRBV10-3|.
TGTGCCATCAGTGAGACACGGACAGACTATGGCTACACCTTC
CAISETRTDYGYTF
>TRBJ1-1|.|TRBV18|.
TGTGCCAGCTCACCACGGGCGGGGACTTCGCAAGCTTTCTTT
CASSPRAGTSQAFF
>TRBJ2-7|.|TRBV28|.
TGTGCCAGCAGTTTGATGGGGGAGAGCTCCTACGAGCAGTACTTC
CASSLMGESSYEQYF
>TRBJ2-7|.|TRBV7-9|.
TGTGCCAGCAGCTTAATCTCGCGTCAATCCAACGAGCAGTACTTC
CASSLISRQSNEQYF
>TRBJ2-3|TRBD1|TRBV28|.
TGTGCCAGCAGTTTTGGACAGGGGGTTTCAGATACGCAGTATTTT
CASSFGQGVSDTQYF